This T cell receptor (beta chain) was retrieved from a study of technical replicates of blood from a few donors. Method: immunoSEQ multiplex PCR; TCRdb's copy keeps in-frame clones and lacks some. The sample carries under 100,000 clones, 94% recorded once. Germline V gene lookup returns CDR1 GTSNPN and CDR2 SVGIG (reference sequence). Germline trimming cut 1 base from V and 2 bases from J; bases unmatched to any gene: 2. The CDR3 sequence is 14 residues long. Sample: T cells isolated from PBMCs. The TCR sequence derives from a human donor in good health. The chain has TRBV30 and TRBJ1-5; 7 nucleotides match TRBD1. The CDR3 region has the DNA TGTGCCTGGAGTGAGGGGGCCGGCAATCAGCCCCAGCATTTT. It yields the protein CAWSEGAGNQPQHF.